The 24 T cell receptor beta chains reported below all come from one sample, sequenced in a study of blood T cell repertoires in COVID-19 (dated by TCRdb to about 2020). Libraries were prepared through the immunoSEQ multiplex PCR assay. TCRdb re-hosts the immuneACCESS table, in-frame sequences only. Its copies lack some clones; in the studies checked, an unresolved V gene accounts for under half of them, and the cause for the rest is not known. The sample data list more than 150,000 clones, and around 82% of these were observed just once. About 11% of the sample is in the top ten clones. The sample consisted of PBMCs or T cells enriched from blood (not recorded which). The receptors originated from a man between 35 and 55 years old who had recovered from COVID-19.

In DNA, the CDR3 is TGTGCCAGCAGCCCGGCTAGCGGGAGCGAAAATGAGCAGTTCTTC. This encodes CASSPASGSENEQFF. The J gene is TRBJ2-1, the V gene TRBV9, with 10 bases matching TRBD2. Losses at the gene ends were 4 bases for V and 7 bases for J; bases not matched to a gene: 8. This CDR3 is built from 15 residues. Germline CDR1 and CDR2: SGDLS and YYNGEE.

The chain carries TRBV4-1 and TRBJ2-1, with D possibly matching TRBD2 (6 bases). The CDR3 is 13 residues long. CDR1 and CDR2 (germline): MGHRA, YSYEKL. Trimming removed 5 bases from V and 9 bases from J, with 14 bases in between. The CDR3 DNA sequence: TGCGCCAGCAGCACGCGGGGTGGCGGTGAGCAGTTCTTC. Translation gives CASSTRGGGEQFF.

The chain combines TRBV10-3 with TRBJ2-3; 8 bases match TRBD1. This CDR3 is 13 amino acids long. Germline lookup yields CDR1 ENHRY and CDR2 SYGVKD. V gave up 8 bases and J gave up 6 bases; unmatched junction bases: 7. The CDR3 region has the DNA TGTGCCATCTGGGGGACAGGACGGGATACGCAGTATTTT. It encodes CAIWGTGRDTQYF.

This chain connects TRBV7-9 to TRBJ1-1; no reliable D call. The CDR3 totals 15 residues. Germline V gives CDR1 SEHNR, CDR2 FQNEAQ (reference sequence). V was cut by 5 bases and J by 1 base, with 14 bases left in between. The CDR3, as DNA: TGTGCCAGCAGCAAAACCGGCCGGGGGAACACTGAAGCTTTCTTT. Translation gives CASSKTGRGNTEAFF.

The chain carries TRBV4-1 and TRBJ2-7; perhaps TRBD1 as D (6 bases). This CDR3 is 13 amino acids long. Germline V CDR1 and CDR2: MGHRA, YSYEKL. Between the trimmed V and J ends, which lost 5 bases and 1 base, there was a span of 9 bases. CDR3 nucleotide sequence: TGCGCCAGCAGCTGGGACACTTCCTACGAGCAGTACGTC. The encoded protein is CASSWDTSYEQYV.

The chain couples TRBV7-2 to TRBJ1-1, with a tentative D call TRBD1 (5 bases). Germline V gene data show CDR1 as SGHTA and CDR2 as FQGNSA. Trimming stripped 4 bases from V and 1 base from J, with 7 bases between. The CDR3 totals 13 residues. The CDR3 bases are TGTGCCAGCAGCTCAGGGCGGAACACTGAAGCTTTCTTT. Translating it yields CASSSGRNTEAFF. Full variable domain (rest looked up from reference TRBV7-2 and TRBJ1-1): GAGVSQSPSNKVTEKGKDVELRCDPISGHTALYWYRQSLGQGLEFLIYFQGNSAPDKSGLPSDRFSAERTGGSVSTLTIQRTQQEDSAVYLCASSSGRNTEAFFGQGTRLTVV.

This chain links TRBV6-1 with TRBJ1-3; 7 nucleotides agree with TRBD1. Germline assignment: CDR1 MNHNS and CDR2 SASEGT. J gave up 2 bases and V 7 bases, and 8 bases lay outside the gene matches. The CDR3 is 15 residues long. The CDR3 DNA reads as TGTGCCAGCAATGTACAGGGGAAGGCTGGAAACACCATATATTTT. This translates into CASNVQGKAGNTIYF.

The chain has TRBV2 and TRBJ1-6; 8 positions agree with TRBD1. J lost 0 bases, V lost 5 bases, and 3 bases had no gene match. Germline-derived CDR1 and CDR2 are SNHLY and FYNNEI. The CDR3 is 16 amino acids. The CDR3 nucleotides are TGTGCCAGCAGTTGGACAGGGAGCTCCTATAATTCACCCCTCCACTTT. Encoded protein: CASSWTGSSYNSPLHF.

The CDR3 spells CASSPGLASNNEQFF. CDR3 in DNA: TGTGCCAGCAGCCCGGGACTAGCTTCCAACAATGAGCAGTTCTTC. The chain uses TRBV2 and TRBJ2-1; 9 nucleotides match TRBD2. CDR1 is SNHLY, CDR2 FYNNEI, per germline. The J segment lost 5 bases and the V segment lost 6 bases, leaving 8 bases of the junction unmatched. CDR3 size: 15 residues.

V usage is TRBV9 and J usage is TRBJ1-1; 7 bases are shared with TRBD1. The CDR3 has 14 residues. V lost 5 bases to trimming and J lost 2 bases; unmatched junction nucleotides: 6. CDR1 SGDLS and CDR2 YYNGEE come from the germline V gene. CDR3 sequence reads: CASRRDSLNTEAFF. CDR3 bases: TGTGCCAGCAGGAGGGACAGCTTAAACACTGAAGCTTTCTTT.

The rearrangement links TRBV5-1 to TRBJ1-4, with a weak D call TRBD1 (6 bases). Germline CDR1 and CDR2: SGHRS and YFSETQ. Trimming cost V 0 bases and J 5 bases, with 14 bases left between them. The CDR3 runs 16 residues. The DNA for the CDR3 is TGCGCCAGCAGCTTGGGGACAGCAGGATACAATGAAAAACTGTTTTTT. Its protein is CASSLGTAGYNEKLFF.

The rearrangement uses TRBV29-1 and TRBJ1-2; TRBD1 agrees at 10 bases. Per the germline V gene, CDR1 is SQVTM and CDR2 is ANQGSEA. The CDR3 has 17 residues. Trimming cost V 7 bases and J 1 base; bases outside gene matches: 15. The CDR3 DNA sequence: TGCAGCGCTGCCGTAGTCCCGGGACAGGGGCATAACTATGGCTACACCTTC. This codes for CSAAVVPGQGHNYGYTF.

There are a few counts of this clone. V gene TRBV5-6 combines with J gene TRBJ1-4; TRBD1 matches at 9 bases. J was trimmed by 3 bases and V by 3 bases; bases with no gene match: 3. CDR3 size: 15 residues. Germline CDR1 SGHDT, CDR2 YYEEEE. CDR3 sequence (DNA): TGTGCCAGCAGCTACCGACAGGGGGCTAATGAAAAACTGTTTTTT. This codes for CASSYRQGANEKLFF.

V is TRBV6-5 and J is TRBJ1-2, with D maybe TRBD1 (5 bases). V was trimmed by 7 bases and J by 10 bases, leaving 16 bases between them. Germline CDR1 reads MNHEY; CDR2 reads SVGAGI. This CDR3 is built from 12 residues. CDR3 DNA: TGTGCCAGCAACCCTCGGGGGACTACCTACACCTTC. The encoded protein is CASNPRGTTYTF.

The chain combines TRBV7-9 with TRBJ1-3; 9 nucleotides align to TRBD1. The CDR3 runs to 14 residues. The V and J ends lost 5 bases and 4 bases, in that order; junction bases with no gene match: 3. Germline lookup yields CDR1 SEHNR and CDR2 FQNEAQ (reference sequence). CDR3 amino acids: CASSTGTGGNTIYF. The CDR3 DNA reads TGTGCCAGCAGCACCGGGACAGGGGGAAACACCATATATTTT.

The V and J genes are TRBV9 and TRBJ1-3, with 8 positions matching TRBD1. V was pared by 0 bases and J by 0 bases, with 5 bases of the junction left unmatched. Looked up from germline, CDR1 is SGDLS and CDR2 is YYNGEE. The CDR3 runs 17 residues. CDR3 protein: CASSVDQGADSGNTIYF. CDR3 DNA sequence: TGTGCCAGCAGCGTAGACCAGGGGGCTGACTCTGGAAACACCATATATTTT.

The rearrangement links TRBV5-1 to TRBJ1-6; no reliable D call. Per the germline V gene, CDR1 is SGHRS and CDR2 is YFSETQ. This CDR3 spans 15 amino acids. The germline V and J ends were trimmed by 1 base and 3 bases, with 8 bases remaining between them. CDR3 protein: CASSLLAGYNSPLHF. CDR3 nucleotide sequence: TGCGCCAGCAGCTTGTTGGCTGGCTATAATTCACCCCTCCACTTT.

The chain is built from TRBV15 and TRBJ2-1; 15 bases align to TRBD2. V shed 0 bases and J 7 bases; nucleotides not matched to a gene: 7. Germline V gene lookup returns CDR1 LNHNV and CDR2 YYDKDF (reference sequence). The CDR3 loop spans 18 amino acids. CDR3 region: CATSRDHGLAGGSNEQFF. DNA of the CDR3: TGTGCCACCAGCAGAGATCACGGACTAGCGGGAGGGTCTAATGAGCAGTTCTTC.

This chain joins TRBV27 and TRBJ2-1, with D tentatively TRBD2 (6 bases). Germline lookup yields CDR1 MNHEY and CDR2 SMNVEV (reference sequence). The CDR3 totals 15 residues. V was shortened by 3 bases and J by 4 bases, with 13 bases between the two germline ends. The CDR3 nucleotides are TGTGCCAGCAGTTTGGGGCGGGGCTTATACAATGAGCAGTTCTTC. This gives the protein CASSLGRGLYNEQFF.

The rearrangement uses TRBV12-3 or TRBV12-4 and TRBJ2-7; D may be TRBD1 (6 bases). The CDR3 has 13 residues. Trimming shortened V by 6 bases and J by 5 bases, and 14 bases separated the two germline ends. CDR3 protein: CASRGTGIDEQYF. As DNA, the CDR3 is TGTGCCAGCAGGGGAACAGGGATCGACGAGCAGTACTTC.

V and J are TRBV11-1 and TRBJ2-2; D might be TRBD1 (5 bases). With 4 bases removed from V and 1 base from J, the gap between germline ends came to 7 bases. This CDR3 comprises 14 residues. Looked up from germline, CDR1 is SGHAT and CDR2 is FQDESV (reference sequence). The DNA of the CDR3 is TGTGCCAGCAGCTCGACAGTGAACACCGGGGAGCTGTTTTTT. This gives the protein CASSSTVNTGELFF.

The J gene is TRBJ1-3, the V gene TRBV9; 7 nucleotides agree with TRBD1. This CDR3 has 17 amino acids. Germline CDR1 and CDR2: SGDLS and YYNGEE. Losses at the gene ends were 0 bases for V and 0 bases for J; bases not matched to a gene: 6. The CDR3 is CASSVGQGPISGNTIYF. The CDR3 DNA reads TGTGCCAGCAGCGTAGGACAGGGACCGATCTCTGGAAACACCATATATTTT.

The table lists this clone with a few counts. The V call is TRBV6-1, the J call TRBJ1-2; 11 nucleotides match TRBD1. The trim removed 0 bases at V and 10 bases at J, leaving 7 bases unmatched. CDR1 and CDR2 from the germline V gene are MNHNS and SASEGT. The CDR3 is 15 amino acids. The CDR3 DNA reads TGTGCCAGCAGTGAAGCTGGGGACAGGGGGGACCTCTACACCTTC. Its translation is CASSEAGDRGDLYTF.

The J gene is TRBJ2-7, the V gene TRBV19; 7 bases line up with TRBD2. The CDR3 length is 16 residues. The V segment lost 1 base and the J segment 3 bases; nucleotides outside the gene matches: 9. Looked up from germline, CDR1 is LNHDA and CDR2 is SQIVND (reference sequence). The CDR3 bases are TGTGCCAGTAGTATAGGAACGGCTAGCGGATACTACGAGCAGTACTTC. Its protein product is CASSIGTASGYYEQYF.